These 4 T cell receptor beta chains originate from one sample sequenced in a study of T cells in localized non-small cell lung cancer (dated by TCRdb to 2018 to 2021). Libraries were constructed by the immunoSEQ multiplex PCR assay. TCRdb took this table from immuneACCESS and kept in-frame rearrangements with V and J called. Such tables lack part of the clones; where checked against another copy, unresolved V genes explain under half of the gap, and the rest is unexplained. The sample includes over 30,000 clones, with 88% observed a single time. The ten largest make up 2.5% to 3.5% of the sample. Sequenced here: peripheral blood, sampled before any cancer treatment. The source is a woman aged 35 to 75 with stage I lung adenocarcinoma.

The chain employs TRBV11-2 and TRBJ2-3; TRBD1 might be the D (6 bases). V was shortened by 5 bases and J by 7 bases, with 10 bases between the two germline ends. Germline values: CDR1 SGHAT, CDR2 FQNNGV. This CDR3 spans 12 amino acids. The DNA for the CDR3 is TGTGCCAGCAGCCCAGGGGTACATACGCAGTATTTT. Translating gives CASSPGVHTQYF.

The table lists this clone with a count of one. The V call is TRBV7-2, the J call TRBJ1-1; D remains ambiguous. With 3 bases removed from V and 1 base from J, the gap between germline ends came to 9 bases. Germline V gene data show CDR1 as SGHTA and CDR2 as FQGNSA. The CDR3 spans 14 residues. CDR3 nucleotide sequence: TGTGCCAGCAGCTTCCTCCGGGGGAACACTGAAGCTTTCTTT. Amino acid sequence: CASSFLRGNTEAFF.

The J gene is TRBJ2-7, the V gene TRBV28, with TRBD2 matching 7 bases. In germline, CDR1 is MDHEN, CDR2 SYDVKM. The junction had 10 bases not matched to a gene; V was cut back by 1 base and J by 7 bases. The CDR3 length is 15 residues. Here the CDR3 DNA reads TGTGCCAGCAGTTTATACGAGGGAGGGCCGGGGGAGCAGTACTTC. Translated: CASSLYEGGPGEQYF.

This sequence joins TRBV6-6 and TRBJ2-6; D is undetermined. Germline values: CDR1 MNHNY, CDR2 SVGAGI (reference sequence). V was cut by 2 bases and J by 0 bases, with 2 bases left in between. The CDR3 covers 14 residues. CDR3: CASSYSSGANVLTF. The CDR3 DNA is TGTGCCAGCAGTTACAGCTCTGGGGCCAACGTCCTGACTTTC.